These 9 T cell receptor beta chains originate from one sample sequenced in a study of glioma-infiltrating T cells after dendritic cell vaccination. The time point is: after dendritic cell vaccination, including at tumor progression/relapse. Repertoires were generated with immunoSEQ multiplex PCR, while TCRdb's copy carries only in-frame clones and drops some. The sample includes 100,000 or so clones, 90% seen only once; the top ten take roughly 2.5%. Sequenced here: blood, sampled after dendritic cell vaccination. All receptors derive from a human donor with glioblastoma.

The rearrangement links TRBV29-1 to TRBJ1-1; D uncertain. This CDR3 is built from 11 residues. Germline CDR1 reads SQVTM; CDR2 reads ANQGSEA. V lost 7 bases and J lost 1, with 7 bases in between. CDR3 DNA sequence: TGCAGCGCCCGCGAGAACACTGAAGCTTTCTTT. Amino acids: CSARENTEAFF.

The CDR3 nucleotides read TGTGCCAGCAGCTTACGGGGTGCGGGAGCTCCAGATACGCAGTATTTT. Residues: CASSLRGAGAPDTQYF. The chain links TRBV7-2 to TRBJ2-3; 7 bases are shared with TRBD2. V gave up 2 bases and J gave up 4 bases; unmatched junction bases: 9. This CDR3 is 16 amino acids long. In germline, CDR1 is SGHTA, CDR2 FQGNSA.

This clone was seen just once. The rearrangement uses TRBV30 and TRBJ2-3; no reliable D call. V dropped 0 bases and J dropped 6 bases, with 4 bases sitting between them. The CDR3 is made up of 11 amino acids. Germline-derived CDR1 and CDR2 are GTSNPN and SVGIG (reference sequence). The CDR3 loop is CAWSVSDTQYF. The CDR3 DNA is TGTGCCTGGAGTGTATCGGATACGCAGTATTTT.

V gene TRBV19 combines with J gene TRBJ1-6, with a weak D call TRBD1 (6 bases). The CDR3 contains 14 residues. Germline V gene sequence: CDR1 LNHDA, CDR2 SQIVND (reference sequence). The V end was cut by 8 bases, the J end by 5 bases, with 13 bases between. CDR3 DNA sequence: TGTGCCAGTGGCGCGGGGGCCCATAATTCACCCCTCCACTTT. Its translation: CASGAGAHNSPLHF.

V usage is TRBV6-5 and J usage is TRBJ2-1, with TRBD2 identical over 10 bases. The CDR3 is made up of 15 amino acids. CDR1 MNHEY and CDR2 SVGAGI come from the germline V gene. The trim removed 6 bases at V and 3 bases at J, leaving 5 bases unmatched. This chain's CDR3 is CASRPGTSDYNEQFF. CDR3 DNA sequence: TGTGCCAGCAGGCCCGGGACTAGCGACTACAATGAGCAGTTCTTC.

This clone appeared a few times. CDR3: CSVEQGRGQPQHF. The CDR3 DNA follows: TGCAGCGTTGAACAGGGGAGAGGTCAGCCCCAGCATTTT. The rearrangement joins TRBV29-1 to TRBJ1-5; possibly TRBD1 for D (6 bases). Trimming left V 2 bases short and J 6 bases short, with 11 bases between. The CDR3 sequence is 13 residues long. Germline V CDR1 and CDR2: SQVTM, ANQGSEA.

The chain has TRBV9 and TRBJ2-2; 8 nucleotides agree with TRBD1. The CDR3 has 15 residues. After removal of 1 base from V and 3 bases from J, the junction contained 2 bases not matched to a gene. Germline V CDR1 and CDR2: SGDLS, YYNGEE. The CDR3 region has the DNA TGTGCCAGCAGCGTAAGACAGGGGTACACCGGGGAGCTGTTTTTT. Its translation is CASSVRQGYTGELFF.

V is TRBV27 and J is TRBJ1-4; 9 nucleotides agree with TRBD1. Germline-derived CDR1 and CDR2 are MNHEY and SMNVEV (reference sequence). The V gene end was trimmed by 5 bases and the J gene end by 7 bases; junction bases not matched to a gene: 11. The CDR3 is 16 residues long. CDR3 sequence reads: CASSLHPGQGGEKLFF. In nucleotides, the CDR3 is TGTGCCAGCAGTCTCCATCCGGGACAGGGTGGTGAAAAACTGTTTTTT.

The chain is built from TRBV5-1 and TRBJ1-1; TRBD1 matches 8 bases. Germline V lookup: CDR1 SGHRS, CDR2 YFSETQ. The CDR3 totals 16 residues. V was pared by 0 bases and J by 4 bases, with 8 bases of the junction left unmatched. The CDR3 coding sequence is TGCGCCAGCAGCTTGGGGGCAGGGGGCTATGGCACTGAAGCTTTCTTT. Encoded protein: CASSLGAGGYGTEAFF.